The 20 T cell receptor beta chains below all came from one sample that was sequenced in a study of blood T cell repertoires in COVID-19 (dated by TCRdb to 2020 to 2021). Libraries were prepared through the immunoSEQ multiplex PCR assay. In TCRdb, the immuneACCESS table is reduced to in-frame sequences with V and J assigned. These tables do not hold every clone; where another copy was compared, an unresolved V gene accounts for under half, and the others remain unexplained. The sample data list around 100,000 clones, and about 88% of these were observed just once. Together, the top ten hold 1.1% to 1.5% of the sample. The sample consisted of peripheral blood. All receptors derive from a man aged 40-55 years with acute or convalescent COVID-19.

The gene calls are TRBV10-3 and TRBJ1-6; D is unclear. Germline values: CDR1 ENHRY, CDR2 SYGVKD. The CDR3 length is 13 residues. Trimming shortened V by 1 base and J by 8 bases, and 6 bases separated the two germline ends. CDR3 nucleotide sequence: TGTGCCATCAGTGAGTATCTAGATTCACCCCTCCACTTT. It codes for CAISEYLDSPLHF.

The V call is TRBV3-1 (or the pseudogene TRBV3-2), the J call TRBJ2-5; 10 nucleotides match TRBD2. The length of the CDR3 is 15 residues. Germline CDR1 LGHDT, CDR2 YNNKEL (reference sequence). J gave up 2 bases and V 4 bases, and 4 bases lay outside the gene matches. The CDR3 protein is CASSPLAGAQETQYF. In DNA, the CDR3 is TGTGCCAGCAGCCCGCTAGCGGGGGCTCAAGAGACCCAGTACTTC.

The chain links TRBV6-6 to TRBJ1-6; 12 bases are shared with TRBD1. CDR3 length: 16 amino acids. The V gene's germline CDR1 is MNHNY and CDR2 SVGAGI (reference sequence). V dropped 2 bases and J dropped 7; count of bases not matched to a gene: 3. The CDR3 bases are TGTGCCAGCAGTTACCAGGGGACAGGGGGCAATTCACCCCTCCACTTT. Its protein is CASSYQGTGGNSPLHF.

The V gene is TRBV6-5, the J gene TRBJ1-3; 7 bases agree with TRBD1. Germline V CDR1 and CDR2: MNHEY, SVGAGI. V was pared by 6 bases and J by 4 bases, with 6 bases of the junction left unmatched. This CDR3 has 14 amino acids. CDR3 DNA: TGTGCCAGCAGATACACAGGGGCCGGAAACACCATATATTTT. Its translation: CASRYTGAGNTIYF.

A single count supports this clone. This sequence joins TRBV12-5 and TRBJ2-2; D unresolved. The CDR3 contains 14 residues. V shed 6 bases and J shed 6 bases, with 14 bases lying between them. Germline CDR1 and CDR2: LGHNT and FRNRAP. CDR3 sequence: CASGHPDAAGELFF. In DNA, the CDR3 is TGTGCTAGTGGCCACCCTGACGCGGCCGGGGAGCTGTTTTTT.

Points on this clone: The junction and the germline gene differ at one end; a read error may be behind it. The chain joins TRBV5-1 to TRBJ1-4, with 7 bases matching TRBD1. The V gene's germline CDR1 is SGHRS and CDR2 YFSETQ. This CDR3 has 14 residues. The CDR3 DNA is TGCGCCCGCAGCAGGGGGGGGGCCGACGAAAAACTGTTTTTT. Its protein is CARSRGGADEKLFF.

A few counts support this clone. The CDR3 sequence: CASSQTGTGDYEQYF. CDR3 DNA sequence: TGTGCCAGCAGCCAAACCGGGACAGGGGACTACGAGCAGTACTTC. The J gene is TRBJ2-7, the V gene TRBV7-9; TRBD1 agrees at 10 bases. The trim removed 5 bases at V and 3 bases at J, leaving 7 bases unmatched. Germline lookup yields CDR1 SEHNR and CDR2 FQNEAQ (reference sequence). This CDR3 region has 15 residues. The variable domain in full, completed from reference TRBV7-9 and TRBJ2-7, reads DTGVSQNPRHKITKRGQNVTFRCDPISEHNRLYWYRQTLGQGPEFLTYFQNEAQLEKSRLLSDRFSAERPKGSFSTLEIQRTEQGDSAMYLCASSQTGTGDYEQYFGPGTRLTVT.

The chain joins TRBV7-9 to TRBJ2-1, with 13 bases matching TRBD2. CDR1 is SEHNR and CDR2 is FQNEAQ in the germline V gene (reference sequence). The CDR3 consists of 15 residues. J was trimmed by 6 bases and V by 5 bases; bases with no gene match: 4. CDR3 sequence reads: CASSRTSGRGNEQFF. Written as DNA, the CDR3 is TGTGCCAGCAGCCGGACTAGCGGGAGAGGCAATGAGCAGTTCTTC.

This chain connects TRBV10-1 to TRBJ2-7; no clear D. The V and J ends lost 0 bases and 6 bases respectively, with 9 bases between them. Germline-derived CDR1 and CDR2 are WNHNN and SYGVQD (reference sequence). CDR3 length equals 13 residues. The CDR3: CASSESFAGEQYF. In nucleotides, the CDR3 is TGCGCCAGCAGTGAGTCCTTCGCCGGCGAGCAGTACTTC.

The chain employs TRBV6-5 and TRBJ1-1, with TRBD1 matching 8 bases. With V trimmed by 2 bases and J by 4 bases, 6 bases remained unmatched. The germline V gene encodes CDR1 MNHEY and CDR2 SVGAGI. The CDR3 loop spans 15 amino acids. For the CDR3, the DNA is TGTGCCAGCAGTTACACGGACAGGGTGGCCACTGAAGCTTTCTTT. Amino acid sequence: CASSYTDRVATEAFF.

This rearrangement joins TRBV13 to TRBJ1-1; D remains ambiguous. Trimming stripped 0 bases from V and 3 bases from J, with 8 bases between. CDR1 and CDR2 from the germline V gene are PRHDT and FYEKMQ (reference sequence). The CDR3 runs 14 residues. The CDR3 sequence: CASSLGRGYTEAFF. The CDR3 DNA reads TGTGCCAGCAGCTTAGGTCGGGGATACACTGAAGCTTTCTTT.

V is TRBV30 and J is TRBJ2-1; D uncertain. V was shortened by 0 bases and J by 2 bases, with 8 bases between the two germline ends. CDR1 and CDR2 (germline): GTSNPN, SVGIG (reference sequence). This CDR3 contains 14 residues. The CDR3 nucleotides are TGTGCCTGGAGTGTAAGCCTGGCCTACAATGAGCAGTTCTTC. Protein product: CAWSVSLAYNEQFF.

Only a few counts were recorded for this clone. V and J are TRBV21-1 and TRBJ2-3; the table names TRBD1, a call not compared with the DNA. TRBV21-1 is shown as a pseudogene. This CDR3 has 17 residues. The chain's CDR3 is CASRTFRWQGATDTQYF. The CDR3 DNA is TGTGCCAGCAGAACTTTCCGGTGGCAGGGGGCGACAGATACGCAGTATTTT.

The chain is built from TRBV18 and TRBJ1-6; D is unresolved. Between the trimmed V and J ends, which lost 3 bases and 7 bases, there was a span of 10 bases. Germline assignment: CDR1 KGHSH and CDR2 LQKENI. The CDR3 has 14 residues. CDR3 bases: TGTGCCAGCTCACCCCAGGCCAGCAATTCACCCCTCCACTTT. This translates into CASSPQASNSPLHF. Looking up the rest from reference TRBV18 and TRBJ1-6 gives the full variable domain: NAGVMQNPRHLVRRRGQEARLRCSPMKGHSHVYWYRQLPEEGLKFMVYLQKENIIDESGMPKERFSAEFPKEGPSILRIQQVVRGDSAAYFCASSPQASNSPLHFGNGTRLTVT.

The V and J genes are TRBV12-5 and TRBJ1-1; D possibly corresponds to TRBD1 (6 bases). The CDR3 sequence is 16 residues long. V was clipped by 9 bases and J by 2 bases, with 22 bases between them. CDR1 is LGHNT, CDR2 FRNRAP, per germline. The CDR3 DNA reads TGTGCTAGAAGCGCCCTAACCGGGACATCCAACACTGAAGCTTTCTTT. Its translation is CARSALTGTSNTEAFF.

This chain connects TRBV5-1 to TRBJ2-5; 7 bases map to TRBD1. V dropped 1 base and J dropped 3; count of bases not matched to a gene: 12. The germline V gene encodes CDR1 SGHRS and CDR2 YFSETQ. The CDR3 contains 17 residues. CDR3 region: CASSLPATRGPKETQYF. CDR3 coding DNA: TGCGCCAGCAGCTTGCCGGCCACTAGGGGGCCCAAAGAGACCCAGTACTTC.

To note about this clone: This sample also contains other DNA sequences that code for the same CDR3. V gene TRBV6-5 combines with J gene TRBJ2-7, with 7 bases identical to TRBD1. The V gene end was trimmed by 7 bases and the J gene end by 1 base; junction bases not matched to a gene: 4. In germline, CDR1 is MNHEY, CDR2 SVGAGI. The CDR3 sequence is 13 residues long. The CDR3 nucleotides are TGTGCCAGCACCCTGGGACAGTCCTACGAGCAGTACTTC. It codes for CASTLGQSYEQYF.

This clone occurred a few times. The chain couples TRBV15 to TRBJ1-2; tentative D call: TRBD1 (6 bases). CDR3 size: 15 residues. Deletions cut 7 bases from V and 4 bases from J, with 19 bases between. Germline loops: CDR1 LNHNV, CDR2 YYDKDF (reference sequence). CDR3 amino acids: CATTPSHGGLYGYTF. The CDR3, as DNA: TGTGCCACCACCCCGAGCCACGGGGGGCTCTATGGCTACACCTTC.

The V and J genes are TRBV11-2 and TRBJ2-5; 8 positions agree with TRBD2. The germline gives CDR1 SGHAT, CDR2 FQNNGV. The CDR3 loop spans 15 amino acids. After removal of 3 bases from V and 1 base from J, the junction contained 4 bases not matched to a gene. CDR3 amino acids: CASSFTSGSQETQYF. The CDR3 bases are TGTGCCAGCAGCTTTACTAGCGGAAGCCAAGAGACCCAGTACTTC.

This rearrangement joins TRBV30 to TRBJ2-4; D is possibly TRBD1 (5 bases). V lost 3 bases and J lost 3, with 12 bases in between. Germline V gene sequence: CDR1 GTSNPN, CDR2 SVGIG (reference sequence). CDR3 size: 14 residues. CDR3 bases: TGTGCCTGGAGGGAGCAAGGGGTCAAAAACATTCAGTACTTC. Amino acids: CAWREQGVKNIQYF.